A selection of T cell receptor beta chains follows, all from one sample in a study of shared clonotypes between healthy human individuals. TCRdb keeps only in-frame clones here, not all; method: immunoSEQ multiplex PCR. The repertoire holds about 2.4 million clones, with roughly 93% as singletons. The specimen sequenced was naive CD4+ T cells from PBMCs. The receptors derive from a man younger than 35 in good health. Some clones in this sample may be carry-over from other donors' samples. Both conserved end residues are trimmed from each CDR3.

TRBJ2-1,TRBV7-2,ASSARTSFSDGQF
TRBJ2-7,TRBV5-1,ASSLEGRDYEQY
TRBJ2-1,TRBV11-3,ASSHGTLRPHEQF
TRBJ2-7,TRBV15,ATSTAAFTRHEQY
TRBJ2-7,TRBV6-5,ASSKNSGGIYEQY
TRBJ2-2,TRBV29-1,SVGQGWDGELF
TRBJ1-3,TRBV7-7,ASSQNHGSGNTIY
TRBJ1-1,TRBV7-9,ASSLEGGTEAF
TRBJ2-5,TRBV7-2,ASSLVGLAGQETQY
TRBJ2-1,TRBV7-9,ASSSTGDEQF
TRBJ2-1,TRBV28,ASREPAALSYNEQF
TRBJ1-1,TRBV7-9,ASRWTEVNTEAF
TRBJ1-2,TRBV28,ASSLRPAGSNYGYT
TRBJ1-5,TRBV19,ASRRDQGALQPQH
TRBJ1-4,TRBV30,AWRSESTNEKLF
TRBJ2-7,TRBV11-2,ASSLVSSGSYEQY
TRBJ2-1,TRBV28,ASSTLDDYNEQF
TRBJ2-7,TRBV6-1,ASSERGAAAYEQY
TRBJ1-1,TRBV5-4,ASSLAVARAEGEAF
TRBJ2-4,TRBV5-6,ASSLAGKNIQY
TRBJ1-2,TRBV18,ASSPGGSNYGYT
TRBJ2-1,TRBV28,ASSSPDLNGGRF
TRBJ2-7,TRBV18,ASSSRDRGEQY
TRBJ2-5,TRBV7-2,ASSLGQFQETQY
TRBJ2-7,TRBV28,ASSFGGSSLEQY
TRBJ2-2,TRBV19,ASFGDGGYTGELF
TRBJ1-1,TRBV5-1,ASSFRIGGNTEAF
TRBJ2-7,TRBV27,ASRPRGSDFYEQY
TRBJ1-2,TRBV6-1,ASSLNRGRSGGYT
TRBJ2-7,TRBV23-1,ASSQSPERYEQY
TRBJ2-3,TRBV2,ASSGEPGTQY
TRBJ1-4,TRBV25-1,ASSGDRGGEKLF
TRBJ1-2,TRBV18,ASSPPTVLGGYT